This T cell receptor (beta chain) was sequenced for a study of cytomegalovirus exposure and HLA in healthy donors. The study's findings and limits: According to the study, 150 to 200 TCR beta chains were cytomegalovirus-associated. A further, later analysis showed that HLA-associated TCR beta chains (compared with equally common others) were more clonally expanded. Presence/absence analyses assumed roughly uniform sequencing depth across donors.

These donors counted as nominally healthy when sampled, but unrecorded immune exposures were likely. V gave up 0 bases and J gave up 9 bases; unmatched junction bases: 13. The CDR3 is 16 amino acids. The germline V gene has CDR1 LNHNV and CDR2 YYDKDF (reference sequence). Amplification used 60 Vbeta primers and 13 Jbeta primers. The method was immunoSEQ multiplex PCR; TCRdb's version includes in-frame clones alone and lacks a portion of them. The sample holds roughly 190,000 clones, more than 70% seen once. To note about this clone: Its antigen is currently unknown.

The origin of this receptor is a man aged 30 to 39 in good health and CMV-seropositive. This sequence joins TRBV15 and TRBJ2-7; 8 nucleotides match TRBD1. The sequenced sample was PBMCs. The CDR3 reads CATSRDVTGAVGWQYF. In nucleotides, the CDR3 is TGTGCCACCAGCAGAGATGTGACAGGGGCCGTCGGTTGGCAGTACTTC. Using reference TRBV15 and TRBJ2-7 for the parts outside the CDR3, the full variable domain is DAMVIQNPRYQVTQFGKPVTLSCSQTLNHNVMYWYQQKSSQAPKLLFHYYDKDFNNEADTPDNFQSRRPNTSFCFLDIRSPGLGDTAMYLCATSRDVTGAVGWQYFGPGTRLTVT.